This is a list of T cell receptor beta chains from one sample in a study of T-cell reconstitution after alpha-beta-depleted transplantation in children. TCRdb recomputed calls from the PCR reads with MiXCR, one row per CDR3 protein. The sample has about 200,000 distinct CDR3 sequences, approximately 7% seen once. Specimen: PBMCs, collected before TCRalphabeta/CD19-depleted stem cell transplant. The receptors were sampled from a boy aged 2 to 10 with acute lymphoblastic leukemia, due to receive a stem cell transplant. Both conserved end residues are part of each CDR3. A D gene is named only where the DNA matches it firmly. Size values are once, few and many counts, or a class for expanded clones, and some rows have none.

length,J,size,V,D,CDR3,DNA
12,TRBJ2-1,many,TRBV29-1,.,CTGSFSYNEQFF,TGCACGGGGTCGTTCTCCTACAATGAGCAGTTCTTC
13,TRBJ2-7,many,TRBV28,.,CASSSQGPYEQYF,TGTGCCAGCAGTTCGCAGGGGCCCTACGAGCAGTACTTC
13,TRBJ1-4,many,TRBV20-1,TRBD1,CSAAGGADEKLFF,TGCAGTGCTGCAGGGGGCGCGGATGAAAAACTGTTTTTT
14,TRBJ2-1,many,TRBV11-2,TRBD1,CASSPDREYNEQFF,TGTGCCAGCAGCCCCGACAGGGAGTATAATGAGCAGTTCTTC
13,TRBJ2-7,few,TRBV30,TRBD1,CAWSPDRGYEQYF,TGTGCCTGGAGCCCGGACAGGGGGTACGAGCAGTACTTC
14,TRBJ2-7,many,TRBV5-1,.,CASSIGQISYEQYF,TGCGCCAGCAGCATCGGACAGATATCCTACGAGCAGTACTTC
15,TRBJ2-6,many,TRBV7-9,.,CASSSRVSGANVLTF,TGTGCCAGCAGCAGCCGGGTCTCTGGGGCCAACGTCCTGACTTTC
14,TRBJ2-7,many,TRBV5-1,.,CASSLNVGRGKQYF,TGCGCCAGCAGCTTGAACGTGGGCAGGGGAAAGCAGTACTTC
15,TRBJ2-3,many,TRBV7-2,.,CASSLATTGTDTQYF,TGTGCCAGCAGCTTAGCGACCACCGGGACAGATACGCAGTATTTT
16,TRBJ2-2,.,TRBV6-4,.,CASSDSSPGTTGELFF,TGTGCCAGCAGTGACTCGAGTCCAGGGACCACCGGGGAGCTGTTTTTT
19,TRBJ2-1,.,TRBV21-1,.,CASSKGGKLAGAPYNEQFF,TGTGCCAGCAGCAAAGGGGGGAAATTAGCGGGGGCCCCCTACAATGAGCAGTTCTTC
16,TRBJ2-3,many,TRBV7-8,.,CASSYFAGASTDTQYF,TGTGCCAGCAGCTACTTTGCGGGGGCGAGCACAGATACGCAGTATTTT
15,TRBJ2-2,few,TRBV21-1,.,CASSKKVADTGELFF,TGTGCCAGCAGCAAAAAGGTAGCAGACACCGGGGAGCTGTTTTTT
13,TRBJ1-5,.,TRBV6-5,.,CASRSGGAQPQHF,TGTGCCAGCAGGTCCGGGGGGGCCCAGCCCCAGCATTTT
13,TRBJ1-6,.,TRBV12-3/TRBV12-4,.,CASSWGLNSPLHF,TGTGCCAGCTCCTGGGGATTAAATTCACCCCTCCACTTT
21,TRBJ2-1,many,TRBV20-1,TRBD2,CSARGRISLAGAESSYNEQFF,TGCAGTGCTAGAGGCCGCATCTCACTAGCGGGGGCCGAGAGCTCCTACAATGAGCAGTTCTTC
17,TRBJ1-5,few,TRBV6-5,.,CASSYSSWFEFNQPQHF,TGTGCCAGCAGTTATTCGAGCTGGTTTGAGTTCAATCAGCCCCAGCATTTT
15,TRBJ2-2,many,TRBV7-2,.,CASSLASGWTGELFF,TGTGCCAGCAGCTTAGCGTCAGGGTGGACCGGGGAGCTGTTTTTT
17,TRBJ2-1,.,TRBV20-1,TRBD2,CCFPGLAESGSYNEQFF,TGCTGCTTCCCGGGACTAGCGGAAAGCGGGTCCTACAATGAGCAGTTCTTC
13,TRBJ2-2,.,TRBV6-1,.,CASMAANTGELFF,TGTGCCAGCATGGCAGCGAACACCGGGGAGCTGTTTTTT
18,TRBJ2-3,once,TRBV12-3/TRBV12-4,TRBD1,CAFCLAVRTGGGPDTQYF,TGTGCCTTCTGTTTAGCGGTCCGGACAGGGGGTGGCCCAGATACGCAGTATTTT
18,TRBJ2-7,many,TRBV28,.,CASSRTGFGGGSSYEQYF,TGTGCCAGCAGCCGTACGGGGTTCGGGGGCGGGAGTTCTTACGAGCAGTACTTC
14,TRBJ2-1,many,TRBV7-8,.,CASSLRASPNEQFF,TGTGCCAGCAGCTTAAGGGCATCCCCCAATGAGCAGTTCTTC
14,TRBJ2-7,.,TRBV7-2,.,CASSLSRDRYEQYF,TGTGCCAGCAGCTTGAGCAGGGATAGGTACGAGCAGTACTTC
14,TRBJ1-2,many,TRBV7-2,TRBD1,CASRGTGGVYGYTF,TGTGCCAGCAGGGGGACAGGGGGCGTCTATGGCTACACCTTC
13,TRBJ2-5,medium-sized,TRBV7-3,.,CASSPMRSETQYF,TGTGCCAGCAGCCCGATGAGGTCAGAGACCCAGTACTTC
10,TRBJ1-1,many,TRBV20-1,.,CSALNTEAFF,TGCAGTGCCCTTAACACTGAAGCTTTCTTT
18,TRBJ2-4,few,TRBV6-2/TRBV6-3,TRBD1,CASSSQFYFGTGTNIQYF,TGTGCCAGCAGTTCCCAATTCTATTTCGGGACAGGGACAAACATTCAGTACTTC
14,TRBJ2-5,.,TRBV5-1,TRBD2,CASSLEREAETQYF,TGCGCCAGCAGCTTGGAACGGGAGGCCGAGACCCAGTACTTC
14,TRBJ1-3,many,TRBV20-1,TRBD1,CSARRQGTGNTIYF,TGCAGTGCTAGACGACAGGGGACTGGAAACACCATATATTTT
13,TRBJ2-2,many,TRBV29-1,TRBD1,CSVRQGNTGELFF,TGCAGCGTTAGACAGGGGAACACCGGGGAGCTGTTTTTT
15,TRBJ2-3,many,TRBV5-5,.,CASSPGDGEGDTQYF,TGTGCCAGCAGCCCAGGCGACGGAGAGGGAGATACGCAGTATTTT
13,TRBJ2-2,many,TRBV9,.,CASSYTSTGELFF,TGTGCCAGCAGCTATACAAGCACCGGGGAGCTGTTTTTT
17,TRBJ2-4,many,TRBV5-1,TRBD2,CASSLTTSGAAKNIQYF,TGCGCCAGCAGCTTGACCACTAGCGGGGCCGCCAAAAACATTCAGTACTTC
15,TRBJ2-7,many,TRBV28,.,CASSRGSQPSYEQYF,TGTGCCAGCTCCAGGGGTAGCCAGCCCTCCTACGAGCAGTACTTC
14,TRBJ1-2,many,TRBV6-5,TRBD1,CASSYKGQGDGYTF,TGTGCCAGCAGTTACAAGGGACAGGGGGATGGCTACACCTTC
13,TRBJ1-1,many,TRBV20-1,.,CSAKQLLNTEAFF,TGCAGTGCGAAACAGCTATTGAACACTGAAGCTTTCTTT
19,TRBJ2-2,few,TRBV9,.,CASSVSSLGQGNTGELFFF,.
13,TRBJ1-1,few,TRBV25-1,.,CASSDGMGTEAFF,TGTGCCAGCAGTGACGGTATGGGAACTGAAGCTTTCTTT
14,TRBJ1-1,many,TRBV18,.,CASSSSARDTEAFF,TGTGCCAGCTCATCGTCCGCAAGGGACACTGAAGCTTTCTTT
14,TRBJ2-7,many,TRBV5-5,.,CASSFWDNAYEQYF,TGTGCCAGCAGCTTTTGGGACAACGCCTACGAGCAGTACTTC
15,TRBJ1-1,many,TRBV12-3/TRBV12-4,.,CASSAPGNPYAEAFF,TGTGCCAGCAGTGCGCCCGGGAACCCCTACGCTGAAGCTTTCTTT
12,TRBJ1-1,.,TRBV30,.,CAWSGVALEAFF,TGTGCCTGGAGTGGTGTGGCACTTGAAGCTTTCTTT
15,TRBJ2-1,.,TRBV7-6,TRBD2,CASSRTSSPYNEQFF,TGTGCCAGCAGCCGGACTAGCAGCCCCTACAATGAGCAGTTCTTC
13,TRBJ2-7,many,TRBV25-1,.,CASRTLDSDEQYF,TGTGCCAGCAGGACTTTGGATAGCGACGAGCAGTACTTC
19,TRBJ2-4,few,TRBV7-4,TRBD2,CASSLGHRTSGRAQNIQYF,TGTGCCAGCAGCTTAGGGCACCGGACTAGCGGGAGGGCCCAAAACATTCAGTACTTC
15,TRBJ1-1,many,TRBV28,.,CASSGVRLMNTEAFF,TGTGCCAGCAGTGGGGTACGCTTAATGAACACTGAAGCTTTCTTT
17,TRBJ2-1,many,TRBV4-2,TRBD2,CASSQFELASSYNEQFF,TGTGCCAGCAGCCAATTTGAACTAGCGAGCTCCTACAATGAGCAGTTCTTC
15,TRBJ2-5,.,TRBV6-5,.,CASSYVAEYQETQYF,TGTGCCAGCAGTTACGTGGCGGAGTACCAAGAGACCCAGTACTTC
12,TRBJ2-7,many,TRBV20-1,TRBD1,CSAKRQGYEQYF,TGCAGTGCTAAGAGACAGGGGTACGAGCAGTACTTC
13,TRBJ2-3,.,TRBV2,.,CASSPRSADTQYF,TGTGCCAGCAGCCCTAGATCCGCAGATACGCAGTATTTT
17,TRBJ2-7,.,TRBV5-1,TRBD1,CASSSGTGAPSDYEQYF,TGCGCCAGCAGCTCCGGGACAGGGGCACCATCCGACTACGAGCAGTACTTC
15,TRBJ2-1,few,TRBV20-1,TRBD1,CSARDRDRDWGEQFF,TGCAGTGCTAGAGATAGGGACAGGGACTGGGGTGAGCAGTTCTTC
16,TRBJ1-1,many,TRBV3-1,.,CASSQEGSGLNTEAFF,TGTGCCAGCAGCCAAGAGGGGAGCGGGCTGAACACTGAAGCTTTCTTT